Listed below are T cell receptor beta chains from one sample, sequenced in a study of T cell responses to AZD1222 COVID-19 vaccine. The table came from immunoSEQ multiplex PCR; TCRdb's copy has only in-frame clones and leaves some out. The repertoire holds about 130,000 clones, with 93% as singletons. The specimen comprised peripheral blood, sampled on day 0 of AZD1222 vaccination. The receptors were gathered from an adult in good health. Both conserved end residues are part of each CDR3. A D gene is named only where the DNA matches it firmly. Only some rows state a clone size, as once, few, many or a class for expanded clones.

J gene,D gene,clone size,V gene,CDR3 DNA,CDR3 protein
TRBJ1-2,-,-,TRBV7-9,TGTGCCAGCAGCTTAGGCTCTAGGTTGAGTACTAACTATGGCTACACCTTC,CASSLGSRLSTNYGYTF
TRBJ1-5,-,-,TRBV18,TGTGCCAGCTCACCAGAACCGGTTCATCAGCCCCAGCATTTT,CASSPEPVHQPQHF
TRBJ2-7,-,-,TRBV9,TGTGCCAGTCCCCCCCCAACTTACGAGCAGTACTTC,CASPPPTYEQYF
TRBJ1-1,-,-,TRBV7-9,TGTGCCAGCAGCACAGGACAGCGCCGGAACACTGAAGCTTTCTTT,CASSTGQRRNTEAFF
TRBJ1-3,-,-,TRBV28,TGTGCCAGCAGTTTCGTTCCCTTTGGCTTCGGCTCTGGAAACACCATATATTTT,CASSFVPFGFGSGNTIYF
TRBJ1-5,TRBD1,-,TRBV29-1,TGCAGCGTCCAGGGGGCAAGCAATCAGCCCCAGCATTTT,CSVQGASNQPQHF
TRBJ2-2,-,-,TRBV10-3,TGTGCCATCAGTGAACACAGGGTCTCCGGGGAGCTGTTTTTT,CAISEHRVSGELFF
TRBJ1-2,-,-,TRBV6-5,TGTGCCAGCAAGAAGCCGGAGGCAAACTATGGCTACACCTTC,CASKKPEANYGYTF
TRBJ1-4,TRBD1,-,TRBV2,TGTGCCAGCAGTGAAAACAGGGGCCATGCAACTAATGAAAAACTGTTTTTT,CASSENRGHATNEKLFF
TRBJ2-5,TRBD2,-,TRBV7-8,TGTGCCAGCAGCACCCGGACTAGCGGGAGGTACCAAGAGACCCAGTACTTC,CASSTRTSGRYQETQYF
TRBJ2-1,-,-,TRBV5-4,TGTGCCAGCAGCTTTAGGGTCACGGTCGATGAGCAGTTCTTC,CASSFRVTVDEQFF
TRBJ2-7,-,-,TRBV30,TGTGCCTGGACCCCTCCAGAAGGGCCGTTCCTTCCCCAGCAGTACTTC,CAWTPPEGPFLPQQYF
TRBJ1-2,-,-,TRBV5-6,TGTGCCAGCAGCTTGGATTACTATGGCTACACCTTC,CASSLDYYGYTF
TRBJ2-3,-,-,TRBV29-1,TGCAGCGTTGGCCACCGAGGGAGCACAGATACGCAGTATTTT,CSVGHRGSTDTQYF
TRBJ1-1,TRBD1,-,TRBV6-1,TGTGCCAGCAGTGACCTACAGGGGCAACCGAACACTGAAGCTTTCTTT,CASSDLQGQPNTEAFF
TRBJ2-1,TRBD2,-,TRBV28,TGTGCCAGCAGCGCTACTAGCGGCCGGCACGACAATGAGCAGTTCTTC,CASSATSGRHDNEQFF
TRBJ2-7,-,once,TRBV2,TGTGCCAGCAGTCTCTTACAGGGTGGTTACGAGCAGTACTTC,CASSLLQGGYEQYF
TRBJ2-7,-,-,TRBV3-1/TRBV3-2,TGTGCCAGCAGCCAAGACTTCGACTCCTACGAGCAGTACTTC,CASSQDFDSYEQYF
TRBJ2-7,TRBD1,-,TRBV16,TGTGCCAGCAGCCAGTCTGGACAGGGCTACGAGCAGTACTTC,CASSQSGQGYEQYF
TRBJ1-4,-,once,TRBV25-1,TGTGCCAGCAGTGATGCGGGGTCTAATGAAAAACTGTTTTTT,CASSDAGSNEKLFF
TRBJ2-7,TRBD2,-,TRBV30,TGTGCCTGGAGTGTGTCGGGAGGTCTCGAGCAGTACTTC,CAWSVSGGLEQYF
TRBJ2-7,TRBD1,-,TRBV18,TGTGCCAGCTCACCACCCGGACAGGGACCCTACGAGCAGTACTTC,CASSPPGQGPYEQYF
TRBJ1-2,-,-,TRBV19,TGTGCCAGTAGTCTCACACTAGGTGACTACACCTTC,CASSLTLGDYTF
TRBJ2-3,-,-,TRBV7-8,TGTGCCAGCAGCTCACCATTTGACTCCTCTGGCACAGATACGCAGTATTTT,CASSSPFDSSGTDTQYF
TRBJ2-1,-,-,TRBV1,TGCACCAGCAGCGCAGACTGGTACAATGAGCAGTTCTTC,CTSSADWYNEQFF
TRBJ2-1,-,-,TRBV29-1,TGCAGCGTTAGGAGCTCCTACAATGAGCAGTTCTTC,CSVRSSYNEQFF
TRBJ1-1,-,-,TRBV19,TGTGCCAGTAGTAGCCCCCCAGCTGAACACACTGAAGCTTTCTTT,CASSSPPAEHTEAFF